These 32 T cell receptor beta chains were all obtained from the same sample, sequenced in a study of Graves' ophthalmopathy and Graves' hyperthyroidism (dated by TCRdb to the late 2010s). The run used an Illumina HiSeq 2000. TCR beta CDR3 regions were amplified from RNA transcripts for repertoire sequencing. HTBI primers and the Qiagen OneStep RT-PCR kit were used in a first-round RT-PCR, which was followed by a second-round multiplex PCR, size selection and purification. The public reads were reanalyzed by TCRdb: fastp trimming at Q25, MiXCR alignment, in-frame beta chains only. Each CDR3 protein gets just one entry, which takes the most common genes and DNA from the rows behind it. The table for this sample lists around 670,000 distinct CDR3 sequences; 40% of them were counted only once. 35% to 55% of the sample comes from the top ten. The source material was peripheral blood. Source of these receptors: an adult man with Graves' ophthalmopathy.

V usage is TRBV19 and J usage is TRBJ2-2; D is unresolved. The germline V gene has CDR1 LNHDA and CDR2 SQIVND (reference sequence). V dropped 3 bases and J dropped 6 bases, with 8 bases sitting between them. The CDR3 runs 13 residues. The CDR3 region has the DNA TGTGCCAGTAGTATTTATGGTCCCGGGGAGCTGTTTTTT. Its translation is CASSIYGPGELFF.

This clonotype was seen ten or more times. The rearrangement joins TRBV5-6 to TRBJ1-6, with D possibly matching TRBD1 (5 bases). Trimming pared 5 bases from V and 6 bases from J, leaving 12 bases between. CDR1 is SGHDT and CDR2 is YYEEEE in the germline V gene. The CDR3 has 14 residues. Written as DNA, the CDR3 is TGTGCCAGCAGAGAGACAGAAATTAATTCACCCCTCCACTTT. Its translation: CASRETEINSPLHF.

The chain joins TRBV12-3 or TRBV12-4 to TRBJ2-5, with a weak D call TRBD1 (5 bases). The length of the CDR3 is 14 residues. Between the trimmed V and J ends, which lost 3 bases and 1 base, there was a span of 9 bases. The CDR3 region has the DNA TGTGCCAGCAGTTTGACAGAGGCCCAAGAGACCCAGTACTTC. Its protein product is CASSLTEAQETQYF.

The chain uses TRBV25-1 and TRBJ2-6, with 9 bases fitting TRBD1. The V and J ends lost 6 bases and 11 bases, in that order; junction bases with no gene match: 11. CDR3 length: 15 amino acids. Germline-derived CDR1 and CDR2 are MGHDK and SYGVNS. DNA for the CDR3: TGTGCCAGCAGCCCTGGGGGACAGGGTGCCTACGTCCTGACTTTC. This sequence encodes CASSPGGQGAYVLTF.

CDR3 nucleotides: TGTGCCAGCAGCCCCAAGGGGGGGGCAGGAGGAGGGGGCGAAAGGAGGGAGCAGTACTTC. This codes for CASSPKGGAGGGGERREQYF. The rearrangement uses TRBV7-8 and TRBJ2-7, with D tentatively TRBD1 or TRBD2 (7 bases each). V lost 5 bases and J 7 bases, leaving 36 bases between the germline ends. CDR1 is SGHVS and CDR2 is FQNEAQ in the germline V gene. This CDR3 comprises 20 residues.

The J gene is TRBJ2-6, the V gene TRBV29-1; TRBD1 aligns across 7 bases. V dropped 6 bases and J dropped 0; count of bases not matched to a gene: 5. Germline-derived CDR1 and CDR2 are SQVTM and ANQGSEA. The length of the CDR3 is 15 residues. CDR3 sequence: CSVDRDTSGANVLTF. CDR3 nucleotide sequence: TGCAGCGTCGACAGGGACACCTCTGGGGCCAACGTCCTGACTTTC.

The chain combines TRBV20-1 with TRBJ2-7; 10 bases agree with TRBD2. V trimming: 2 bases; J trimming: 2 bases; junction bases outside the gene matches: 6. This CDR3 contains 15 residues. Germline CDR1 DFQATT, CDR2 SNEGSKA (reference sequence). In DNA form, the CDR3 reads TGCAGTGCTAGAAGGGTAGCGGGGGGCCCCTACGAGCAGTACTTC. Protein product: CSARRVAGGPYEQYF.

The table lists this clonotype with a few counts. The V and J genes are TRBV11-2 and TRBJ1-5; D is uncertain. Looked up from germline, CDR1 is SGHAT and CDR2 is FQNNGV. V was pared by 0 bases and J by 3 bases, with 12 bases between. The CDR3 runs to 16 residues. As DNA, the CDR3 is TGTGCCAGCAGCTTAGATGGTGGACGGTACAATCAGCCCCAGCATTTT. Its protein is CASSLDGGRYNQPQHF.

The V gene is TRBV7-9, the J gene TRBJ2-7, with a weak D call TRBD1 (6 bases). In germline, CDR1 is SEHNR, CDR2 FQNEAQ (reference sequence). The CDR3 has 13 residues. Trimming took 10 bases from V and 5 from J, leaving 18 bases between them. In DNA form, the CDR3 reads TGTGCCACCGCGAGGGGGACCGGGGACGAGCAGTACTTC. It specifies CATARGTGDEQYF.

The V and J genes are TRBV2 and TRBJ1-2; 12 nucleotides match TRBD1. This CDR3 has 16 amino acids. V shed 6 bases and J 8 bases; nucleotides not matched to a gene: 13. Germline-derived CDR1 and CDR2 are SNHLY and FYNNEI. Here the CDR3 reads CASSQRGQGALGGYTF. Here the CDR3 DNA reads TGTGCCAGCAGCCAGAGGGGACAGGGGGCCTTAGGAGGCTACACCTTC.

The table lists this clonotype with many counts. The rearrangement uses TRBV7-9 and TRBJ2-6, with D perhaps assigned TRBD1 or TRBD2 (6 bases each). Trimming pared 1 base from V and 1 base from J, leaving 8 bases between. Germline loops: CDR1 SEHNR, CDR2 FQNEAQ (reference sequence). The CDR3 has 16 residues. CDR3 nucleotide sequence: TGTGCCAGCAGCTTAGGGGGGGCGTCTGGGGCCAACGTCCTGACTTTC. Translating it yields CASSLGGASGANVLTF.

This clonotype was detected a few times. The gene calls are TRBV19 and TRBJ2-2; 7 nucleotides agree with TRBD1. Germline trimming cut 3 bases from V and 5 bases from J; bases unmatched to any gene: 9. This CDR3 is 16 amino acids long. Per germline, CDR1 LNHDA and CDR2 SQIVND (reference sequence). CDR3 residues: CASSMLTGAGTGELFF. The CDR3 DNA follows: TGTGCCAGTAGTATGCTTACAGGGGCCGGGACCGGGGAGCTGTTTTTT.

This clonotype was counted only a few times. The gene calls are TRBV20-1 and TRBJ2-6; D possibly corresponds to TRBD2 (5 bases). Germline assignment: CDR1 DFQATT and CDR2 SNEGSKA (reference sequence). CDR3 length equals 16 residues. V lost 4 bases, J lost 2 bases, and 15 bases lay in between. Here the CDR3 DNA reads TGCAGTGCTATCACTAGTTCGTACACTGGGGCCAACGTCCTGACTTTC. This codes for CSAITSSYTGANVLTF.

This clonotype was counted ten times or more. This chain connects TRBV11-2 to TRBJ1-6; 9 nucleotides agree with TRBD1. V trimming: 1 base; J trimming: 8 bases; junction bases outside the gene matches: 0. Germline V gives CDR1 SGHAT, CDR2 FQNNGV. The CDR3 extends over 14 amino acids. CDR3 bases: TGTGCCAGCAGCTTAGGGACAGGGGATTCACCCCTCCACTTT. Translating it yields CASSLGTGDSPLHF.

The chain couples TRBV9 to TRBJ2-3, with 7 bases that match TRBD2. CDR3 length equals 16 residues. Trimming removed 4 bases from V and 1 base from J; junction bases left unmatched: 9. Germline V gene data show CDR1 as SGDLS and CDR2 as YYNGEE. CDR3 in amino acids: CASSLSGRLRTDTQYF. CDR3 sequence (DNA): TGTGCCAGCAGCCTTAGCGGGCGCCTACGCACAGATACGCAGTATTTT.

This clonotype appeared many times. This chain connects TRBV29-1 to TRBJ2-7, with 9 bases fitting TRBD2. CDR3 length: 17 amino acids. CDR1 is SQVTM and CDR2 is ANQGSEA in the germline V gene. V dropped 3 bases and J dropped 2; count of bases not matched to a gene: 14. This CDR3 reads CSVEGDWRAGGTYEQYF. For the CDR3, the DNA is TGCAGCGTTGAGGGGGATTGGCGCGCGGGAGGGACCTACGAGCAGTACTTC.

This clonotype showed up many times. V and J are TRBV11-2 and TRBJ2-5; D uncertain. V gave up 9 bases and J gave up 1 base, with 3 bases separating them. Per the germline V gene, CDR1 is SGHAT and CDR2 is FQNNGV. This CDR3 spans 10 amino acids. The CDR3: CASGQETQYF. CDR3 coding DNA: TGTGCCAGTGGCCAAGAGACCCAGTACTTC.

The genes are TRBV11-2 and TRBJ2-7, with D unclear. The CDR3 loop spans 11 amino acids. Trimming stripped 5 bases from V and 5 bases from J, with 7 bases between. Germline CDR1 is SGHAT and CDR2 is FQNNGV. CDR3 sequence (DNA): TGTGCCAGCAGCGCCCGCCACGAGCAGTACTTC. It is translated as CASSARHEQYF.

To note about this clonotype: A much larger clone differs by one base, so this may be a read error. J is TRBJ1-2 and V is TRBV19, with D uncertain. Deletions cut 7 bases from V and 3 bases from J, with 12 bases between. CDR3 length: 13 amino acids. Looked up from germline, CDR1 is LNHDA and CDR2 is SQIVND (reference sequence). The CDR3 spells CASNAQKDYGYTF. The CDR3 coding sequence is TGTGCCAGTAATGCACAGAAGGACTATGGCTACACCTTC.

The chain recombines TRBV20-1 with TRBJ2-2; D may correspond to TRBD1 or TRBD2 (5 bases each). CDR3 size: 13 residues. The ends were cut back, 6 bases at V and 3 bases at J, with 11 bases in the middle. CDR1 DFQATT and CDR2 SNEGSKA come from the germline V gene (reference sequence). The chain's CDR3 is CSAQMGDTGELFF. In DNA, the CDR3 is TGCAGTGCCCAGATGGGGGACACCGGGGAGCTGTTTTTT.

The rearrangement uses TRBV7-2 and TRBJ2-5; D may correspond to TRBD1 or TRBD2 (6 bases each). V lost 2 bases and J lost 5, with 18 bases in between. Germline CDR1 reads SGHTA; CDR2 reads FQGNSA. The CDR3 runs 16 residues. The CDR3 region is CASSLIAGGEEETQYF. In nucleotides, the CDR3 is TGTGCCAGCAGCTTAATAGCCGGGGGCGAGGAGGAGACCCAGTACTTC.

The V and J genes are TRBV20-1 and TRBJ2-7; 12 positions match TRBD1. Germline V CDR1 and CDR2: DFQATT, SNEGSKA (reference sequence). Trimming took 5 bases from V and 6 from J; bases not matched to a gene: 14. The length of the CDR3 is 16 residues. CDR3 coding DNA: TGCAGTGCTCTAGCGATCGGGACAGGGGGCGGGGGCGAGCAGTACTTC. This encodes CSALAIGTGGGGEQYF.

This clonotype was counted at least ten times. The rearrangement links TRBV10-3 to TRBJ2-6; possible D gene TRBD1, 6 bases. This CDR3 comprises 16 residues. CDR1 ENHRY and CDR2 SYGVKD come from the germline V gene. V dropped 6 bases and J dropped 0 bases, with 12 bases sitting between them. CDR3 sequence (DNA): TGTGCCATCAGCGACAGGCCGCGCTCTGGGGCCAACGTCCTGACTTTC. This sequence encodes CAISDRPRSGANVLTF.

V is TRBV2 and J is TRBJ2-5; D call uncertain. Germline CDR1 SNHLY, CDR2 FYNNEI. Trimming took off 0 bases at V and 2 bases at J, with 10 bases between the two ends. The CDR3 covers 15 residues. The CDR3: CASSEALIGQETQYF. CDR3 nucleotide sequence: TGTGCCAGCAGTGAAGCGCTTATCGGGCAAGAGACCCAGTACTTC.

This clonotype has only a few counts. CDR3 sequence reads: CASSYERTSGRENYEQYF. The CDR3 DNA reads TGTGCCAGCAGTTACGAAAGGACTAGCGGGAGGGAAAACTACGAGCAGTACTTC. This chain uses TRBV6-6 with TRBJ2-7, with TRBD2 identical over 15 bases. Germline values: CDR1 MNHNY, CDR2 SVGAGI (reference sequence). With V trimmed by 2 bases and J by 3 bases, 8 bases remained unmatched. The CDR3 consists of 18 residues.

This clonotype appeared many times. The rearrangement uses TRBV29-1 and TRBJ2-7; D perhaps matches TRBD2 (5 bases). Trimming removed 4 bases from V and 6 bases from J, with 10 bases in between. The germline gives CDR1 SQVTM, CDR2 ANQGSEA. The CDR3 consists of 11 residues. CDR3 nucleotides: TGCAGCGTTGCCTCCGCGGGCGAGCAGTACTTC. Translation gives CSVASAGEQYF.

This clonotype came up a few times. CDR3 residues: CASSLASAGSGNTIYF. The CDR3 DNA is TGTGCCAGCAGCTTAGCGTCCGCAGGGTCAGGAAACACCATATATTTT. The chain couples TRBV7-3 to TRBJ1-3, with D tentatively TRBD1 (5 bases). V shed 2 bases and J shed 4 bases, with 15 bases lying between them. Germline V CDR1 and CDR2: SGHTA, FQGTGA. This CDR3 has 16 residues.

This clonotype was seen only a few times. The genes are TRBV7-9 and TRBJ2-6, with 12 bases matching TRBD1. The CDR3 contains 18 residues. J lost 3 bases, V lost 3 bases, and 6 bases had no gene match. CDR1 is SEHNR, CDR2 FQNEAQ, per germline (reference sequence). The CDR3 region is CASSLPGQGAGGANVLTF. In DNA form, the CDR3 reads TGTGCCAGCAGCTTGCCGGGACAGGGGGCGGGTGGGGCCAACGTCCTGACTTTC. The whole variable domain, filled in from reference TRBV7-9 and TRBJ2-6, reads DTGVSQNPRHKITKRGQNVTFRCDPISEHNRLYWYRQTLGQGPEFLTYFQNEAQLEKSRLLSDRFSAERPKGSFSTLEIQRTEQGDSAMYLCASSLPGQGAGGANVLTFGAGSRLTVL.

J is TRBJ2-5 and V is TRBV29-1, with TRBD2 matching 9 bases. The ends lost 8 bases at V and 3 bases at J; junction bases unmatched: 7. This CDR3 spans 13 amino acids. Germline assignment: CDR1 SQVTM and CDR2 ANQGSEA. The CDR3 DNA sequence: TGCAGCCCGCAGACTAGCGGAGAAGAGACCCAGTACTTC. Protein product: CSPQTSGEETQYF. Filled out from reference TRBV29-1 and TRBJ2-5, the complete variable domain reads SAVISQKPSRDICQRGTSLTIQCQVDSQVTMMFWYRQQPGQSLTLIATANQGSEATYESGFVIDKFPISRPNLTFSTLTVSNMSPEDSSIYLCSPQTSGEETQYFGPGTRLLVL.

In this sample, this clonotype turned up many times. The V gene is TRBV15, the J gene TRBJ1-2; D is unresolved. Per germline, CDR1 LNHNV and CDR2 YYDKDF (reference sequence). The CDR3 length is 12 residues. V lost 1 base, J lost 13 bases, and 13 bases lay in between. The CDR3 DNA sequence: TGTGCCACCAGCAGAGTCGGGCAGGTCTCCACCTTC. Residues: CATSRVGQVSTF.

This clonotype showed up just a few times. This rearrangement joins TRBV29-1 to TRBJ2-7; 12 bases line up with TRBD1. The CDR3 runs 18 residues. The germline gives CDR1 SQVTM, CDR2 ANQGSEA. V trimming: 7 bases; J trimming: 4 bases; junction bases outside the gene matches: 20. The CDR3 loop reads CSDIRDRGHGSRKYEQYF. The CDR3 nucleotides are TGCAGCGATATCCGGGACAGGGGGCACGGAAGTCGAAAATACGAGCAGTACTTC.

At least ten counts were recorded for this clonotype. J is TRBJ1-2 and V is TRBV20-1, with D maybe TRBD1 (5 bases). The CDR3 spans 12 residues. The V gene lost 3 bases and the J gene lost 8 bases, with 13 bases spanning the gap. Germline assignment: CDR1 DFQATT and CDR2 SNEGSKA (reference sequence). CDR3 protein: CSAREGDIGYTF. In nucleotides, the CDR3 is TGCAGTGCTAGGGAAGGGGATATCGGCTACACCTTC.